This T cell receptor beta chain was recorded in a study of response to subunit inactivated influenza vaccine (dated by TCRdb to between 2018 and 2020). Study-wide context: Deep quantitative profiling of the T cell receptor repertoire was used in the study to follow responses to a trivalent subunit inactivated influenza vaccine. What the work shows at the level of the full study, not this receptor alone: According to the authors, only a limited number of new T cells may be recruited by each seasonal influenza vaccination.

Sequences SGHRS (CDR1) and YFSETQ (CDR2) are obtained from the germline V gene. V is reduced by 1 base and J by 5 bases, leaving a spacing of 4 bases between them. The cysteine opens and the phenylalanine closes a CDR3 of 12 amino acids. The only DNA kept is the CDR3, 36 bases in frame from the first base. This clonotype has just a few counts. This clone's antigen is unknown. No much larger clone exists at a distance of one base, and base qualities are not known. The method behind the library was RT-PCR. Data came from an Illumina HiSeq 2500. TCRdb took the public reads, trimmed them with fastp at Q25, ran MiXCR for clone calling and kept in-frame beta chains. When rows share a CDR3 protein, they turn into one entry using the most common DNA and genes. This sample lists around 790,000 distinct CDR3 sequences; about 20% were detected once. Of the sample, roughly a tenth falls within the top ten clones.

This clonotype was sampled from a man aged 45-65 years who received an inactivated influenza vaccine. Donor details come from another sample of the same person, matched by shared clones. The chain uses TRBV5-1 and TRBJ2-1; the D gene lacks a confident call. Sample: PBMCs from blood, taken about 5 days after vaccination. The sequence in DNA is TGCGCCAGCAGCTTGATAGACAATGAGCAGTTCTTC. The encoded protein is CASSLIDNEQFF. The CDR3, completed at both ends by the reference TRBV5-1 and TRBJ2-1 genes, gives the full variable domain KAGVTQTPRYLIKTRGQQVTLSCSPISGHRSVSWYQQTPGQGLQFLFEYFSETQRNKGNFPGRFSGRQFSNSRSEMNVSTLELGDSALYLCASSLIDNEQFFGPGTRLTVL.